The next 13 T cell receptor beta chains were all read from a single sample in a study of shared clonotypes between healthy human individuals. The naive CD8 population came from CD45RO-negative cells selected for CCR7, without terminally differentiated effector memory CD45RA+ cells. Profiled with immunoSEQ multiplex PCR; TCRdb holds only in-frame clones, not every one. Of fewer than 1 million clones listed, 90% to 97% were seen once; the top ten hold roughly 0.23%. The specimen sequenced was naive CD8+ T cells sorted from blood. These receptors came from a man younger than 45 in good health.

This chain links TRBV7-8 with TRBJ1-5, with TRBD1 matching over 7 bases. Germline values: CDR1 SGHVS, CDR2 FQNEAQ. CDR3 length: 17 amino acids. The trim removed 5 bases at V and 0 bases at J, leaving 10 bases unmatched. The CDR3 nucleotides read TGTGCCAGCAGCCGGCCGTCCGGGACAGATAGCAATCAGCCCCAGCATTTT. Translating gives CASSRPSGTDSNQPQHF.

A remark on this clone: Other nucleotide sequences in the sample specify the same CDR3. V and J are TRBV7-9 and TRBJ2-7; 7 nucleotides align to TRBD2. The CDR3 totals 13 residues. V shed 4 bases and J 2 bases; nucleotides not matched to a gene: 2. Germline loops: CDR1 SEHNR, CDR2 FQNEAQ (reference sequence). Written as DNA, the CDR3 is TGTGCCAGCAGCTCCGGACTAGCCTACGAGCAGTACTTC. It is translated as CASSSGLAYEQYF.

This CDR3 is CSARFINEQFF. CDR3 in DNA: TGCAGTGCTAGATTCATAAATGAGCAGTTCTTC. This chain links TRBV20-1 with TRBJ2-1; no definite D call. The CDR3 sequence is 11 residues long. V lost 2 bases and J 7 bases, leaving 6 bases between the germline ends. Germline V CDR1 and CDR2: DFQATT, SNEGSKA (reference sequence).

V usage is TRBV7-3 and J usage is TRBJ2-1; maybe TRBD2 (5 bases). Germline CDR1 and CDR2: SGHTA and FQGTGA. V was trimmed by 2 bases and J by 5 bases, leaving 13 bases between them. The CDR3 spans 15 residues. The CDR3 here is CASSLGVTGNNEQFF. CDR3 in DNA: TGTGCCAGCAGCTTAGGAGTGACCGGGAACAATGAGCAGTTCTTC.

The CDR3, as DNA: TGTGCCAGCAGCGTAGAACTAGCGGGAGCGGCCTACAATGAGCAGTTCTTC. This codes for CASSVELAGAAYNEQFF. The chain combines TRBV9 with TRBJ2-1; TRBD2 matches at 11 bases. V gave up 0 bases and J gave up 2 bases; unmatched junction bases: 4. From germline, CDR1 is SGDLS and CDR2 YYNGEE. The CDR3 is 17 amino acids. Full variable domain (remainder filled in from reference TRBV9 and TRBJ2-1): DSGVTQTPKHLITATGQRVTLRCSPRSGDLSVYWYQQSLDQGLQFLIQYYNGEERAKGNILERFSAQQFPDLHSELNLSSLELGDSALYFCASSVELAGAAYNEQFFGPGTRLTVL.

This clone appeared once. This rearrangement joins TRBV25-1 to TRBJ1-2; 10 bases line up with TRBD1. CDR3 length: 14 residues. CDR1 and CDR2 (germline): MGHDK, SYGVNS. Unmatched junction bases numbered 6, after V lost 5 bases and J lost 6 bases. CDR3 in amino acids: CASSSGDRGHGYTF. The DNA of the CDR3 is TGTGCCAGCAGTTCGGGGGACAGGGGACATGGCTACACCTTC.

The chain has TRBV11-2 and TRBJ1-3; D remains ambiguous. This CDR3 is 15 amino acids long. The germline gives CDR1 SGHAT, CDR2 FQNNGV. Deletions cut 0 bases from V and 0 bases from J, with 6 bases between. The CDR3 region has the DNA TGTGCCAGCAGCTTAGACAGGCACTCTGGAAACACCATATATTTT. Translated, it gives CASSLDRHSGNTIYF.

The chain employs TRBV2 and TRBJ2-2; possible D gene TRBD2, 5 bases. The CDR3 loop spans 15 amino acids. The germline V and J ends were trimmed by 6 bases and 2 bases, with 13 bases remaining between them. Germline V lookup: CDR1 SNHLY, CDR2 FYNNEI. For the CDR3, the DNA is TGTGCCAGCAGCCACTCACGGGGAAACACCGGGGAGCTGTTTTTT. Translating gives CASSHSRGNTGELFF.

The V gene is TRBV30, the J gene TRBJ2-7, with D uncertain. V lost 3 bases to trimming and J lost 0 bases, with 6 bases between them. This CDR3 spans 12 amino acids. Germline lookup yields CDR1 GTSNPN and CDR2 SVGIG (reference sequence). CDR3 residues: CAWRASSYEQYF. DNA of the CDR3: TGTGCCTGGAGGGCCAGCTCCTACGAGCAGTACTTC.

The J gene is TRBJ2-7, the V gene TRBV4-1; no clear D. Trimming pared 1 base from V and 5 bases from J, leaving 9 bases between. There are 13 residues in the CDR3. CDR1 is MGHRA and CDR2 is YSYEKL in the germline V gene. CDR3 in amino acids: CASSQVWPDEQYF. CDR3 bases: TGCGCCAGCAGCCAAGTTTGGCCGGACGAGCAGTACTTC.

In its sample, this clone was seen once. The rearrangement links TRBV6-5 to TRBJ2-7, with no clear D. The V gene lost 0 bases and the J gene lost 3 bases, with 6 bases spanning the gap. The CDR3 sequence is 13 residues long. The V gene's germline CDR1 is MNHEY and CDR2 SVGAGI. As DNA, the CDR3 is TGTGCCAGCAGTTACTCTTACAGCTACGAGCAGTACTTC. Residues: CASSYSYSYEQYF.

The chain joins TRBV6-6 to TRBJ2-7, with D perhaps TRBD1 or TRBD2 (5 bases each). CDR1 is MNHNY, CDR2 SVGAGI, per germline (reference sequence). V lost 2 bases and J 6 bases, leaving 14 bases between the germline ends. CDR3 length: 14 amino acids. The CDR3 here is CASSYGDRRAEQYF. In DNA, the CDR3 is TGTGCCAGCAGTTACGGGGACCGCCGGGCCGAGCAGTACTTC.

CDR3 bases: TGTGCTATACCAGGGGGCATCACCGGGGAGCTGTTTTTT. Its translation: CAIPGGITGELFF. J is TRBJ2-2 and V is TRBV7-7, with 8 bases lining up with TRBD1. CDR3 length equals 13 residues. The germline gives CDR1 SSHAT, CDR2 FNYEAQ (reference sequence).